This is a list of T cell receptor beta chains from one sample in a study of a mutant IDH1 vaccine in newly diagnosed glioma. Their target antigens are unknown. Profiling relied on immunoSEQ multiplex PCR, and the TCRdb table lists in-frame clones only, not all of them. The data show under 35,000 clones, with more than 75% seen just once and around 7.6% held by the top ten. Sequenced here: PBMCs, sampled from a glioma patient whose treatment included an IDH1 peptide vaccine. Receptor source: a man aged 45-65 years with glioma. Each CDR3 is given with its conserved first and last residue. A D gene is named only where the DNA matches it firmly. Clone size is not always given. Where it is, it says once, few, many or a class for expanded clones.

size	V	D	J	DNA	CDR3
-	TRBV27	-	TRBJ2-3	TGTGCCAGCAGTTTATGGTCCCAGCGGCCCCTCACAGATACGCAGTATTTT	CASSLWSQRPLTDTQYF
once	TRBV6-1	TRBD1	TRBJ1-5	TGTGCCAGCAGTGGCCGGGACAGTGGAAAGCCCCAGCATTTT	CASSGRDSGKPQHF
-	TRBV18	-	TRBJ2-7	TGTGCCAGCTCACCACCTTCAGCCTACGAGCAGTACTTC	CASSPPSAYEQYF
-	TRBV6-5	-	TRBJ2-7	TGTGCCAGCAGTTACGCGTACCGGGCCACCTACGAGCAGTACTTC	CASSYAYRATYEQYF
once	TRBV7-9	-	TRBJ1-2	TGTGCCAGCAGCTCCCGGGGGGGAATGCGTGGCTACACCTTC	CASSSRGGMRGYTF
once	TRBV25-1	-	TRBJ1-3	TGTGCCAGCAGTGAAAGGTGGGACACCATATATTTT	CASSERWDTIYF
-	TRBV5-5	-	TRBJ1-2	TGTGCCAGCAGCTTGGCCGGCGGGTATGGCTACACCTTC	CASSLAGGYGYTF
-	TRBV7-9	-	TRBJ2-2	TGTGCCAGCAGCTTAGCGACGACATTGACCGGGGAGCTGTTTTTT	CASSLATTLTGELFF
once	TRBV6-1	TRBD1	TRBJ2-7	TGTGCCAGCAGATTTGCCGGACAGGGCTACGAGCAGTACTTC	CASRFAGQGYEQYF
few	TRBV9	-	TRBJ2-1	TGTGCCAGCAGCGTACAGGGAAACTCCTACAATGAGCAGTTCTTC	CASSVQGNSYNEQFF
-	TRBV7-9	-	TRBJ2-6	TGTGCCAGCAGCTTGAAGGGGGGCTCTAGAGCCAACGTCCTGACTTTC	CASSLKGGSRANVLTF
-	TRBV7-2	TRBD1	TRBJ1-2	TGTGCCAGCAGCTTAGGGGGACAGGGCGGCTACACCTTC	CASSLGGQGGYTF
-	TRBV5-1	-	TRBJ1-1	TGCGCCAGCAGCTTGGAAGGGGGGGCGAACACTGAAGCTTTCTTT	CASSLEGGANTEAFF
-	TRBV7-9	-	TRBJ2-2	TGTGCCAGCAGCCCTCTTGGGGGCGGGGCCACCGGGGAGCTGTTTTTT	CASSPLGGGATGELFF
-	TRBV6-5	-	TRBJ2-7	TGTGCCAGCAGTTACTCGGGGGACGGCTACGAGCAGTACTTC	CASSYSGDGYEQYF
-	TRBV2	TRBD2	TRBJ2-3	TGTGCCGGCACGGGGGGTACGAGCACAGATACGCAGTATTTT	CAGTGGTSTDTQYF
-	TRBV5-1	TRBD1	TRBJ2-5	TGCGCCAGCAGCTTGGACCAGGGGGCAGTGAAGACCCAGTACTTC	CASSLDQGAVKTQYF
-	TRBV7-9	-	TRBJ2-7	TGTGCCAGCAGCGTACAGGGATACGAGCAGTACTTC	CASSVQGYEQYF
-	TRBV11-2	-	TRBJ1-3	TGTGCCAGCAGCTTAGTCAGGGGCCGCTCTGGAAACACCATATATTTT	CASSLVRGRSGNTIYF
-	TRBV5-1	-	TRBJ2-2	TGCGCCAGCAGCAGGAGAGGTACCGGGGAGCTGTTTTTT	CASSRRGTGELFF
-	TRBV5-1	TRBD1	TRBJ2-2	TGCGCCAGCAGCTTAACAGGGGCCGGGGAGCTGTTTTTT	CASSLTGAGELFF
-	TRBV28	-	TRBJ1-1	TGTGCCAGCAGTTTTCGTTGGGTAGACGTACCCTGGGCAGTAATTGGGATGAACACTGAAGCTTTCTTT	CASSFRWVDVPWAVIGMNTEAFF
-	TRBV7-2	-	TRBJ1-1	TGTGCCAGCAGCCCCGAAACGGTGAACACTGAAGCTTTCTTT	CASSPETVNTEAFF
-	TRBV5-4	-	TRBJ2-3	TGTGCCAGCAGCTCCCCAGGGTTGGCAGATACGCAGTATTTT	CASSSPGLADTQYF
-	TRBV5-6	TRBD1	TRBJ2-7	TGTGCCAGCAGCTTGACCGGACAGGTCTACGAGCAGTACTTC	CASSLTGQVYEQYF
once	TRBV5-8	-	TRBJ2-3	TGTGCCAGCAGCCCAAAACAGGGTGCAGATACGCAGTATTTT	CASSPKQGADTQYF
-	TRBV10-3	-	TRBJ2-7	TGTGCCATCAGTTATTTTCAGGGGAGTGGTAACGAGCAGTACTTC	CAISYFQGSGNEQYF
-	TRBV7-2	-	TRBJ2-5	TGTGCCAGCAGCGTGACAGGAGGGGAGACCCAGTACTTC	CASSVTGGETQYF
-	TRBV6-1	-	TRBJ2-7	TGTGCCGGGGCTCAGGGAAAAGACTACGAGCAGTACTTC	CAGAQGKDYEQYF
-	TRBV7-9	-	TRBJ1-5	TGTGCCAGCAGCTTAGTATCCCCCAGTAGCTTTGAGCCCCAGCATTTT	CASSLVSPSSFEPQHF
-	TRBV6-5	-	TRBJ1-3	TGTGCCAGCAGTTATCTGTCTGGAAACACCATATATTTT	CASSYLSGNTIYF
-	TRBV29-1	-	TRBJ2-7	TGCAGCGTTGGAGGGCTCTCCTACGAGCAGTACTTC	CSVGGLSYEQYF
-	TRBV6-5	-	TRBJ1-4	TGTGCCAGCAGTGAAGGGTTGCATGAAAAACTGTTTTTT	CASSEGLHEKLFF
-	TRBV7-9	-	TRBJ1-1	TGTGCCAGCAGCATCCGGGACGGCCCTGAAGCTTTCTTT	CASSIRDGPEAFF
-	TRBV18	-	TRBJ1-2	TGTGCCAGCTCCCCAAACGTCTTACAGGGTAATGGCTACACCTTC	CASSPNVLQGNGYTF
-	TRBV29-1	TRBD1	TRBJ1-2	TGCAGCGTTGAAGATCGACAGGGCAACTATGGCTACACCTTC	CSVEDRQGNYGYTF
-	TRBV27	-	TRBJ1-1	TGTGCCAGCTCACCCCGAATTTGGAACACTGAAGCTTTCTTT	CASSPRIWNTEAFF
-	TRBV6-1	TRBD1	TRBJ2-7	TGTGCCAGCACTTTCCTACAGGGGGCAGGCGACGAGCAGTACTTC	CASTFLQGAGDEQYF
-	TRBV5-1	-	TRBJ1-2	TGCGCCAGCAGCTTGGTGTCCGGGGACTATGGCTACACCTTC	CASSLVSGDYGYTF
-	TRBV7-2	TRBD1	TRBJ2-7	TGTGCCAGCAGTCCGACCGCAGGGGGCGCATACGAGCAGTACTTC	CASSPTAGGAYEQYF
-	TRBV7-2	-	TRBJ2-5	TGTGCCAGCAGCTTAGTGAGGGCGGGCCAAGAGACCCAGTACTTC	CASSLVRAGQETQYF
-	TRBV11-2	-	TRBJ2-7	TGTGCCAGCAGCTCTAAGGGCTTCTACGAGCAGTACTTC	CASSSKGFYEQYF
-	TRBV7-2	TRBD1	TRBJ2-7	TGTGCCAGCAGCGGGGACAGGGGTAGAGAGCAGTACTTC	CASSGDRGREQYF
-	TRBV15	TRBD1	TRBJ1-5	TGTGCCACCAGAGAGGCGGGACAGGGAGATCAGCCCCAGCATTTT	CATREAGQGDQPQHF
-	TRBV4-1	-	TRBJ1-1	TGCGCCAGCAGCCGCCAAATTAACACTGAAGCTTTCTTT	CASSRQINTEAFF
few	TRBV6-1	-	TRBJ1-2	TGTGCCAGCAGTTGGGGCAGGGTTGGCTACACCTTC	CASSWGRVGYTF